Shown below are 19 T cell receptor beta chains from a single sample sequenced in a study of blood T cell repertoires in COVID-19. Some clones are missing from TCRdb's copy, which holds only in-frame ones; the method was immunoSEQ multiplex PCR. The sample shows approximately 90,000 clones, roughly 82% of them seen only once. Material: peripheral blood. The source is a man in his 60s with acute or convalescent COVID-19.

The chain links TRBV19 to TRBJ2-3; D may be TRBD2 (6 bases). CDR3 size: 13 residues. Trimming left V 5 bases short and J 3 bases short, with 9 bases between. CDR1 and CDR2 from the germline V gene are LNHDA and SQIVND (reference sequence). The CDR3 loop reads CASSAAGTDTQYF. In DNA, the CDR3 is TGTGCCAGTAGTGCCGCGGGAACAGATACGCAGTATTTT.

The chain uses TRBV7-2 and TRBJ1-1, with D maybe TRBD1 (5 bases). Germline lookup yields CDR1 SGHTA and CDR2 FQGNSA. CDR3 size: 14 residues. V lost 1 base and J lost 4, with 10 bases in between. DNA for the CDR3: TGTGCCAGCAGCTTAGGGGGCAGTCGCACTGAAGCTTTCTTT. This translates into CASSLGGSRTEAFF.

This rearrangement joins TRBV12-3 or TRBV12-4 to TRBJ2-3; tentative D call: TRBD1 (5 bases). The length of the CDR3 is 11 residues. The V and J ends lost 4 bases and 7 bases respectively, with 6 bases between them. CDR3: CASSYRNTQYF. CDR3 DNA sequence: TGTGCCAGCAGTTACAGGAATACGCAGTATTTT.

The V and J genes are TRBV4-1 and TRBJ1-1; 8 bases fit TRBD1. Germline CDR1 is MGHRA and CDR2 is YSYEKL. V shed 3 bases, J shed 0 bases, and the junction held 6 bases outside the gene matches. This CDR3 contains 16 residues. The CDR3 loop reads CASSHHRTGLNTEAFF. The CDR3 coding sequence is TGCGCCAGCAGCCACCACCGGACAGGGTTGAACACTGAAGCTTTCTTT.

V gene TRBV28 combines with J gene TRBJ1-3, with D possibly matching TRBD1 (6 bases). This CDR3 has 15 residues. Trimming stripped 1 base from V and 2 bases from J, with 9 bases between. The germline V gene encodes CDR1 MDHEN and CDR2 SYDVKM. CDR3 loop: CASSLYRATGNTIYF. The CDR3 DNA reads TGTGCCAGCAGTTTATACAGGGCCACTGGAAACACCATATATTTT.

The CDR3 DNA sequence: TGTGCCGCCCGGGAGGTGACTAACCATTCATCTAGCACAGATACGCAGTATTTT. Translation: CAAREVTNHSSSTDTQYF. V usage is TRBV2 and J usage is TRBJ2-3; 7 bases line up with TRBD2. The CDR3 runs 18 residues. V shed 11 bases, J shed 0 bases, and the junction held 20 bases outside the gene matches. Germline V gene data show CDR1 as SNHLY and CDR2 as FYNNEI.

The V and J genes are TRBV7-9 and TRBJ2-4; D possibly corresponds to TRBD2 (6 bases). There are 16 residues in the CDR3. Germline CDR1 and CDR2: SEHNR and FQNEAQ (reference sequence). Between the trimmed V and J ends, which lost 1 base and 0 bases, there was a span of 10 bases. CDR3: CASSLGRREAKNIQYF. The CDR3, as DNA: TGTGCCAGCAGCTTAGGGAGGAGGGAAGCCAAAAACATTCAGTACTTC.

The rearrangement joins TRBV11-2 to TRBJ2-3, with D maybe TRBD1 (6 bases). The CDR3 consists of 15 residues. V dropped 4 bases and J dropped 0 bases, with 11 bases sitting between them. The germline V gene has CDR1 SGHAT and CDR2 FQNNGV. In nucleotides, the CDR3 is TGTGCCAGCAGCTCACAGGGAATAAGCACAGATACGCAGTATTTT. It codes for CASSSQGISTDTQYF.

The chain uses TRBV7-8 and TRBJ1-1, with 8 bases aligning to TRBD1. J was trimmed by 2 bases and V by 0 bases; bases with no gene match: 11. The CDR3 sequence is 18 residues long. Looked up from germline, CDR1 is SGHVS and CDR2 is FQNEAQ. The CDR3 bases are TGTGCCAGCAGCTTAGCGCGGCAGGGGGCCGATGTTAACACTGAAGCTTTCTTT. Residues: CASSLARQGADVNTEAFF. The variable domain in full, completed from reference TRBV7-8 and TRBJ1-1, reads GAGVSQSPRYKVAKRGQDVALRCDPISGHVSLFWYQQALGQGPEFLTYFQNEAQLDKSGLPSDRFFAERPEGSVSTLKIQRTQQEDSAVYLCASSLARQGADVNTEAFFGQGTRLTVV.

The rearrangement uses TRBV5-6 and TRBJ2-7, with D perhaps matching TRBD1 (6 bases). V was pared by 1 base and J by 2 bases, with 10 bases between. The CDR3 contains 14 residues. The germline gives CDR1 SGHDT, CDR2 YYEEEE. Here the CDR3 DNA reads TGTGCCAGCAGCTTGCAGGACAGAACCTACGAGCAGTACTTC. Encoded protein: CASSLQDRTYEQYF.

The chain recombines TRBV4-3 with TRBJ2-7; TRBD2 is a possible D gene (5 bases). CDR1 LGHNA and CDR2 YSLEER come from the germline V gene. Trimming took 0 bases from V and 6 from J, leaving 12 bases between them. This CDR3 has 14 amino acids. CDR3 loop: CASSQEARVGEQYF. DNA for the CDR3: TGCGCCAGCAGCCAAGAAGCGAGGGTTGGCGAGCAGTACTTC.

This clone has a single count. V usage is TRBV7-9 and J usage is TRBJ1-1; 10 bases map to TRBD1. The CDR3 is 15 amino acids. Germline V gene sequence: CDR1 SEHNR, CDR2 FQNEAQ (reference sequence). With V trimmed by 4 bases and J by 6 bases, 8 bases remained unmatched. Here the CDR3 reads CASSYWTGGLAEAFF. The DNA for the CDR3 is TGTGCCAGCAGCTACTGGACAGGGGGATTGGCTGAAGCTTTCTTT.

This clone was recorded a few times. The V call is TRBV28, the J call TRBJ1-1; possibly TRBD1 for D (5 bases). Germline V lookup: CDR1 MDHEN, CDR2 SYDVKM. This CDR3 has 15 residues. The V end was cut by 6 bases, the J end by 4 bases, with 18 bases between. In nucleotides, the CDR3 is TGTGCCAGCAGGCCCCAAGCCACGGGGGGCACTGAAGCTTTCTTT. Amino acid sequence: CASRPQATGGTEAFF.

The V and J genes are TRBV7-9 and TRBJ2-1, with TRBD2 matching 7 bases. The CDR3 is 15 amino acids. V trimming: 5 bases; J trimming: 7 bases; junction bases outside the gene matches: 11. The germline V gene encodes CDR1 SEHNR and CDR2 FQNEAQ (reference sequence). The CDR3 DNA follows: TGTGCCAGCAGCGATTCGGGGAGGGAGACAAATGAGCAGTTCTTC. The encoded protein is CASSDSGRETNEQFF.

This chain connects TRBV28 to TRBJ1-3; the match to TRBD1 covers 8 bases. The V gene end was trimmed by 2 bases and the J gene end by 0 bases; junction bases not matched to a gene: 3. The CDR3 has 16 residues. Germline V gene sequence: CDR1 MDHEN, CDR2 SYDVKM. The CDR3 DNA reads TGTGCCAGCAGTTTAGGGGGACAGGTCTCTGGAAACACCATATATTTT. It codes for CASSLGGQVSGNTIYF.

The chain uses TRBV19 and TRBJ1-5; 9 positions agree with TRBD1. In germline, CDR1 is LNHDA, CDR2 SQIVND (reference sequence). This CDR3 comprises 16 residues. Trimming at V came to 6 bases and at J to 3 bases, leaving 9 bases not matched to a gene. This CDR3 is CASSLDRGKNNQPQHF. The CDR3 DNA reads TGTGCCAGTAGCCTTGACAGGGGGAAAAACAATCAGCCCCAGCATTTT.

CDR3 residues: CASSREGLGRETQYF. In DNA, the CDR3 is TGTGCCAGTAGTAGGGAGGGGTTGGGTAGGGAGACCCAGTACTTC. The rearrangement joins TRBV19 to TRBJ2-5; 7 bases agree with TRBD2. This CDR3 is built from 15 residues. Germline-derived CDR1 and CDR2 are LNHDA and SQIVND (reference sequence). The V and J ends lost 4 bases and 5 bases, in that order; junction bases with no gene match: 10.

This chain uses TRBV4-3 with TRBJ1-2; no firm D call. In germline, CDR1 is LGHNA, CDR2 YSLEER. V lost 3 bases and J 4 bases, leaving 6 bases between the germline ends. CDR3 length: 12 amino acids. The CDR3 DNA reads TGCGCCAGCAGCCAGGAGGGCTATGGCTACACCTTC. As protein: CASSQEGYGYTF.

V is TRBV2 and J is TRBJ2-3; TRBD1 matches at 11 bases. The junction had 4 bases not matched to a gene; V was cut back by 5 bases and J by 6 bases. This CDR3 spans 14 amino acids. CDR1 is SNHLY, CDR2 FYNNEI, per germline. DNA of the CDR3: TGTGCCAGCAGTCCGGGACAGGGGGTCGATACGCAGTATTTT. It encodes CASSPGQGVDTQYF.